Sequencing of this TCR beta chain was carried out in a study of blood T cells in healthy people across ages. General observations from the study: Using unsorted PBMCs precluded a conclusive naive versus antigen-experienced comparison. Diversity of TCR beta per million T cells declined in a roughly linear way with age.

A second PCR of 7 to 11 cycles used a sample-barcoded 5' primer and a J-beta primer mix. Per sample, CDR3-containing paired-end reads numbered at least 2.5 million. TCRdb processed the 5' RACE reads anew with MiXCR; each CDR3 protein has one entry. The table includes about a million distinct CDR3 sequences, just over 50% detected once. PBMCs numbering at least 6.5 million were isolated per sample. Note on this clonotype: Its antigen is not identified. One end of the junction varies from germline; a read error may be responsible.

Germline V gene sequence: CDR1 LNHNV, CDR2 YYDKDF (reference sequence). The CDR3 spans 17 residues. Sample: blood. The source is an older woman in good health. The rearrangement joins TRBV15 to TRBJ1-6; D possibly corresponds to TRBD1 (5 bases). CDR3 nucleotide sequence: TGTGCCACCAGCAGATCGGGGCCGAACTCCTATAGTTCACCCCTCCACTTT. Amino acid sequence: CATSRSGPNSYSSPLHF.